This record covers a single T cell receptor (beta chain). What it binds is unknown. This entry belongs to a study of T cell responses to AZD1222 COVID-19 vaccine. Profiling relied on immunoSEQ multiplex PCR, and the TCRdb table lists in-frame clones only, not all of them. The sample consists of roughly 130,000 clones, approximately 90% of them appearing once. Germline CDR1 LGHDT, CDR2 YNNKEL (reference sequence). The V end was cut by 1 base, the J end by 7 bases, with 8 bases between. The CDR3 consists of 13 residues. The study pooled second doses at about 4 or about 12 weeks. Notes on the study in general: It should be noted that donors were predominantly white British and more often female, and clonal diversity was possibly underestimated. With two AZD1222 doses given, Spike-specific TCR breadth and depth both rose. Every sample of the repertoires postdated the peak T cell response.

The chain links TRBV3-1 (or the pseudogene TRBV3-2) to TRBJ1-5, with D unclear. The input for sequencing was peripheral blood, taken 28 days after the second AZD1222 dose. This sequence originates from an adult who received the AZD1222 COVID-19 vaccine. CDR3: CASSQVGSQPQHF. Written as DNA, the CDR3 is TGTGCCAGCAGCCAAGTTGGTAGCCAGCCCCAGCATTTT.